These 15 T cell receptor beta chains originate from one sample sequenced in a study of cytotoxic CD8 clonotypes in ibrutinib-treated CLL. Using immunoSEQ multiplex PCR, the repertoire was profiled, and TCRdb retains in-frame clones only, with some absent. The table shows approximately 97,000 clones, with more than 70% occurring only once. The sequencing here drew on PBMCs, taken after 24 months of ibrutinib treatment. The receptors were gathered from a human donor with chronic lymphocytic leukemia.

CDR3 sequence (DNA): TGTGCCAGCAGCTTGGCCCTTGGAAGAACCACAGATACGCAGTATTTT. Protein product: CASSLALGRTTDTQYF. This sequence joins TRBV5-8 and TRBJ2-3; D gene ambiguous. V was shortened by 0 bases and J by 2 bases, with 13 bases between the two germline ends. This CDR3 comprises 16 residues. From germline, CDR1 is SGHTS and CDR2 YDEGEE.

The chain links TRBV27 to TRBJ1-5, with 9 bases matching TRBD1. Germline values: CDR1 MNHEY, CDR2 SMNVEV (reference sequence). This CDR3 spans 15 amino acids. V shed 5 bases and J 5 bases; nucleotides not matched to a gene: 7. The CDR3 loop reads CASSPHRDRDQPQHF. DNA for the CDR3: TGTGCCAGCAGTCCCCACCGGGACAGGGATCAGCCCCAGCATTTT.

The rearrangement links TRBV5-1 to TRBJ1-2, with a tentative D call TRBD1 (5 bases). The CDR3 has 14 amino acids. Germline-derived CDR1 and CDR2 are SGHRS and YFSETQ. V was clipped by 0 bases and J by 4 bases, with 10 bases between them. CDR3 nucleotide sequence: TGCGCCAGCAGCTTGGCCGGACAACTCTATGGCTACACCTTC. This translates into CASSLAGQLYGYTF.

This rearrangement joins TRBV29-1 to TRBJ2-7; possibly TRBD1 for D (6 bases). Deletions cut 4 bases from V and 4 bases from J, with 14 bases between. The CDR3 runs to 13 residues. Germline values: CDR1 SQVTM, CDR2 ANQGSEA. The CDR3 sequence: CSVAGGGFYEQYF. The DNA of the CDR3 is TGCAGCGTTGCTGGGGGCGGGTTTTACGAGCAGTACTTC.

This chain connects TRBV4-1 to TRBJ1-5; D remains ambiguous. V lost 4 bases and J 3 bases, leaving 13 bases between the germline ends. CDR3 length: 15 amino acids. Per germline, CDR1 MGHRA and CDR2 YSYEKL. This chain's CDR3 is CASSRLRGDNQPQHF. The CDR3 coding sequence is TGCGCCAGCAGCCGCCTGCGGGGAGACAATCAGCCCCAGCATTTT.

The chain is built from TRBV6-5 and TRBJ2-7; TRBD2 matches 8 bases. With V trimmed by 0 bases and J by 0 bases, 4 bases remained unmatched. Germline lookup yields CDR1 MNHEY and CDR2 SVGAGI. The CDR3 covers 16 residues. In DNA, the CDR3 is TGTGCCAGCAGTTACTCTGCTAGCGGGTCCTCCTACGAGCAGTACTTC. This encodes CASSYSASGSSYEQYF.

CDR3 amino acids: CASSPWTGAMRTFF. The DNA for the CDR3 is TGTGCCAGCAGTCCCTGGACAGGCGCCATGAGGACTTTCTTT. The J gene is TRBJ1-1, the V gene TRBV28; 7 nucleotides agree with TRBD1. This CDR3 spans 14 amino acids. After removal of 5 bases from V and 12 bases from J, the junction contained 15 bases not matched to a gene. Germline CDR1 MDHEN, CDR2 SYDVKM.

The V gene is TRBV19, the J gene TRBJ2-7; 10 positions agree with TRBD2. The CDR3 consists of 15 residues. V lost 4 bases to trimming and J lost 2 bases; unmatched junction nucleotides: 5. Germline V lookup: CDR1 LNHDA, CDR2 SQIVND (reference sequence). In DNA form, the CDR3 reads TGTGCCAGTAGTACAGGGACTAGCGTAGCCTACGAGCAGTACTTC. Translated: CASSTGTSVAYEQYF.

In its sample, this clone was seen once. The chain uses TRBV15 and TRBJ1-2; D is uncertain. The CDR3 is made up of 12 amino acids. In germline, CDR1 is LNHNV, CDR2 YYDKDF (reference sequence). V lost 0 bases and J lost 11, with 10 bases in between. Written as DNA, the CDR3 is TGTGCCACCAGCAGAGATGTGGGGAAATACACCTTC. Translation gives CATSRDVGKYTF.

This CDR3 reads CASSSTLTGGTYNEQFF. CDR3 DNA: TGTGCCAGCAGCTCCACGTTGACAGGGGGCACCTACAATGAGCAGTTCTTC. The chain uses TRBV7-9 and TRBJ2-1, with 10 nucleotides matching TRBD1. V trimming: 4 bases; J trimming: 2 bases; junction bases outside the gene matches: 8. Germline CDR1 SEHNR, CDR2 FQNEAQ (reference sequence). The length of the CDR3 is 17 residues.

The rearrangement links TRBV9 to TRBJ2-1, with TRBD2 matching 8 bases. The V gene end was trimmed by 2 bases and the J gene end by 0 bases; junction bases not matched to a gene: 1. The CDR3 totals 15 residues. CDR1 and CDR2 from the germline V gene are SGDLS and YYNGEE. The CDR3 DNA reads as TGTGCCAGCAGCGTCAGCGGGAGCTCCTACAATGAGCAGTTCTTC. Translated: CASSVSGSSYNEQFF.

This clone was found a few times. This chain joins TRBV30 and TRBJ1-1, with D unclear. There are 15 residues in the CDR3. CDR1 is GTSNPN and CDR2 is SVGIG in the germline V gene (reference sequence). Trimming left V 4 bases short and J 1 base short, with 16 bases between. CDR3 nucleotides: TGTGCCTGGACCCAACAAGTCGAGAGGAACACTGAAGCTTTCTTT. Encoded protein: CAWTQQVERNTEAFF.

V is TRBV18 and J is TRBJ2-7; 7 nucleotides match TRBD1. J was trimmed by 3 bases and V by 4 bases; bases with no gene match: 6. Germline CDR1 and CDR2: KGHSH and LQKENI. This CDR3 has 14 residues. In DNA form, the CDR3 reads TGTGCCAGCTCACGGACAGGCGACGTCTACGAGCAGTACTTC. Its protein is CASSRTGDVYEQYF.

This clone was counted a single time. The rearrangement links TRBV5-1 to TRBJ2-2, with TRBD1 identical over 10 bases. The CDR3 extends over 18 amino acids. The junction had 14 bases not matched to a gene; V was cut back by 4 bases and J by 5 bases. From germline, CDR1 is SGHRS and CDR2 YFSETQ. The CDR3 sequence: CASSLDPTGGEGTGELFF. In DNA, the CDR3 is TGCGCCAGCAGCCTCGACCCGACAGGGGGCGAGGGGACCGGGGAGCTGTTTTTT.

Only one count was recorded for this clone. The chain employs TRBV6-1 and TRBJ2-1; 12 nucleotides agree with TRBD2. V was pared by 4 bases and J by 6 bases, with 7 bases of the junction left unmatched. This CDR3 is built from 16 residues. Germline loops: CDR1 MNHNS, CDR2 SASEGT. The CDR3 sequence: CASSGLLAGGPNEQFF. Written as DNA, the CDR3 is TGTGCCAGCAGTGGGCTCCTAGCGGGAGGGCCCAATGAGCAGTTCTTC.